This is a list of T cell receptor beta chains from one sample in a study of blood T cells in healthy people across ages. TCRdb reprocessed the 5' RACE reads via MiXCR and lists one record per CDR3 protein. This table has 590,000 or so distinct CDR3 sequences, roughly 31% appearing once. Sequenced material: blood. The receptors stem from a woman older than 75 in good health. Each CDR3 is given with its conserved first and last residue. Each record gives: J gene, clone size, V gene, D gene, CDR3 protein, CDR3 DNA. A D gene is named only where the DNA matches it firmly. Rows give clone size only sometimes, using once, few, many, or a class for an expanded clone.

TRBJ1-2,NA,TRBV25-1,NA,CASNGNGYGYTF,TGTGCCAGCAATGGGAACGGATATGGCTACACCTTC
TRBJ2-7,NA,TRBV3-1,TRBD2,CTSSQGLAIYNEQYF,TGTACCAGCAGTCAGGGACTAGCGATCTACAATGAGCAGTACTTC
TRBJ2-5,many,TRBV30,TRBD2,CAWSRLAGPQETQYF,TGTGCCTGGAGTCGTCTAGCGGGGCCCCAAGAGACCCAGTACTTC
TRBJ2-1,many,TRBV9,NA,CASSVKQGAYNEQFF,TGTGCCAGCAGCGTAAAACAGGGTGCCTACAATGAGCAGTTCTTC
TRBJ2-3,many,TRBV18,NA,CASSPGPFTDTQYF,TGTGCCAGCTCACCAGGACCGTTCACAGATACGCAGTATTTT
TRBJ2-1,few,TRBV5-1,TRBD1,CASSRQPGQGRNEQFF,TGCGCCAGCAGCCGCCAACCGGGACAGGGGCGCAATGAGCAGTTCTTC
TRBJ2-5,many,TRBV5-1,TRBD2,CASSHKAGAETQYF,TGCGCCAGCAGCCATAAAGCGGGGGCCGAGACCCAGTACTTC
TRBJ2-1,once,TRBV5-1,NA,CASSLSGYSSYNEQFF,TGCGCCAGCAGCCTGTCAGGATATAGCTCCTACAATGAGCAGTTCTTC
TRBJ2-1,many,TRBV30,TRBD2,CAWSVGGASYNEQFF,TGTGCCTGGAGTGTCGGGGGGGCGTCTTACAATGAGCAGTTCTTC
TRBJ2-3,many,TRBV20-1,NA,CSIDGGGTDTQYF,TGCAGCATAGACGGGGGCGGCACAGATACGCAGTATTTT
TRBJ2-7,many,TRBV20-1,TRBD1,CSASRQGNYEQYF,TGCAGTGCTAGCCGACAGGGGAACTACGAGCAGTACTTC
TRBJ2-1,NA,TRBV2,NA,CASSERQGASIGGSEQFF,TGTGCCAGCAGTGAAAGGCAGGGGGCTTCAATAGGCGGGAGTGAGCAGTTCTTC
TRBJ2-7,NA,TRBV6-6,NA,CASSSALRRQGQYF,TGTGCCAGCAGTTCCGCTCTGAGGCGTCAAGGGCAGTACTTC
TRBJ1-2,many,TRBV29-1,TRBD1,CSAKEGAANYGYTF,TGCAGCGCTAAGGAGGGGGCTGCTAACTATGGCTACACCTTC
TRBJ2-1,NA,TRBV25-1,TRBD1,CASNRGSSYNEQFF,TGTGCCAGCAACAGGGGGAGCTCCTACAATGAGCAGTTCTTC
TRBJ2-7,many,TRBV20-1,TRBD1,CSAKRDRGEQYF,TGCAGTGCTAAAAGGGACAGGGGCGAGCAGTACTTC
TRBJ1-6,NA,TRBV20-1,TRBD1,CSASLRQGGYSPLHF,TGCAGTGCTAGCCTAAGACAGGGCGGGTATTCACCCCTCCACTTT
TRBJ2-3,many,TRBV25-1,NA,CASSDITSLADTQYF,TGTGCCAGCAGTGACATCACCTCACTAGCAGATACGCAGTATTTT
TRBJ1-2,NA,TRBV28,NA,CASSSLTGGVGGYTF,TGTGCCAGCAGTTCCCTGACAGGAGGCGTTGGTGGCTACACCTTC
TRBJ1-2,few,TRBV7-9,TRBD1,CASSPPDRVISVGGYTF,TGTGCCAGCAGCCCCCCGGACAGGGTAATTTCCGTGGGTGGCTACACCTTC
TRBJ2-7,NA,TRBV27,NA,CASGWRGDEQYF,TGTGCCAGCGGGTGGAGGGGGGACGAGCAGTACTTC
TRBJ2-7,many,TRBV20-1,NA,CSALSQGRYEQYF,TGCAGTGCCTTATCGCAGGGCCGTTACGAGCAGTACTTC